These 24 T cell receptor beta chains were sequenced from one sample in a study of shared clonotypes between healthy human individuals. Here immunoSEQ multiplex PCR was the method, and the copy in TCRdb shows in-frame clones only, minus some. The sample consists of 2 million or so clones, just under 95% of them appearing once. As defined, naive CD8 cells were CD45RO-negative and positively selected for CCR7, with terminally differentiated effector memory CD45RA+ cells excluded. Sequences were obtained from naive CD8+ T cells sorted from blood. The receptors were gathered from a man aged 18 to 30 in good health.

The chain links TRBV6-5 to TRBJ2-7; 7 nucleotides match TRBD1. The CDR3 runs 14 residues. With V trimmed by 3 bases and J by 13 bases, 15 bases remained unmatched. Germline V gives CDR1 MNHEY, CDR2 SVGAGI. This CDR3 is CASSYSGSTGETYF. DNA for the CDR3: TGTGCCAGCAGTTATTCCGGTTCAACAGGGGAAACTTACTTC.

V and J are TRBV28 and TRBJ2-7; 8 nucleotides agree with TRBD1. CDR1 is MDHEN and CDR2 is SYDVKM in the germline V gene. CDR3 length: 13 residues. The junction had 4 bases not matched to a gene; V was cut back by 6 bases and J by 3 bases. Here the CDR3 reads CASRDRVVYEQYF. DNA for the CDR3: TGTGCCAGCAGGGACAGGGTCGTCTACGAGCAGTACTTC.

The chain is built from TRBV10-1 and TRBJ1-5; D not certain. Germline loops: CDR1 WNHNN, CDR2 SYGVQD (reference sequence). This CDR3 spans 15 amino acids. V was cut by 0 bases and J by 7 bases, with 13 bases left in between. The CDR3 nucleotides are TGCGCCAGCAGTGAGTCGGACCATTCATGGCAGCCCCAGCATTTT. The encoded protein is CASSESDHSWQPQHF.

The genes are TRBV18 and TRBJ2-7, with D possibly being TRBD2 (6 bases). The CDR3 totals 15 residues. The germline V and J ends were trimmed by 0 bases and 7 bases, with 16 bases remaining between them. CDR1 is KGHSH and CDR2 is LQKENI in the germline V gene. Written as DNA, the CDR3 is TGTGCCAGCTCACCACCGAGCGGGTCAATGGGGGAGCAGTACTTC. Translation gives CASSPPSGSMGEQYF.

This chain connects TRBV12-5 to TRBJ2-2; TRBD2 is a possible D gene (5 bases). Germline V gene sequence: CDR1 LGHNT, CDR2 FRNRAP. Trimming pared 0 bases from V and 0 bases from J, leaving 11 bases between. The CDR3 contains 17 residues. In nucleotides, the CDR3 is TGTGCTAGTGGTTTGGTACGGGAACGGTCGAACACCGGGGAGCTGTTTTTT. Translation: CASGLVRERSNTGELFF.

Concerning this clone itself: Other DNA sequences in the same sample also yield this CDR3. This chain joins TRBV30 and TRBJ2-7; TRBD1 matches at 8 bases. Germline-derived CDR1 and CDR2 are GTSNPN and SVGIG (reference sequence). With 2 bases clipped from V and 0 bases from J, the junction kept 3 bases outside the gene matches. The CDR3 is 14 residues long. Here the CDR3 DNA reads TGTGCCTGGAGTACCGGGACAGGCTCCTACGAGCAGTACTTC. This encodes CAWSTGTGSYEQYF.

CDR3 region: CASSVGETAQETQYF. For the CDR3, the DNA is TGTGCCAGCAGCGTAGGGGAGACAGCCCAAGAGACCCAGTACTTC. This chain uses TRBV9 with TRBJ2-5; D possibly matches TRBD1 or TRBD2 (5 bases each). The CDR3 spans 15 residues. Per the germline V gene, CDR1 is SGDLS and CDR2 is YYNGEE. V was pared by 0 bases and J by 1 base, with 10 bases between.

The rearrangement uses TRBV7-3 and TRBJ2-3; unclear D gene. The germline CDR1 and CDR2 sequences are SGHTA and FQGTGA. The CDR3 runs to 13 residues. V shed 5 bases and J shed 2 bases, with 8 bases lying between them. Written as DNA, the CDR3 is TGTGCCAGCAGCCCGCACCCCACAGATACGCAGTATTTT. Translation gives CASSPHPTDTQYF.

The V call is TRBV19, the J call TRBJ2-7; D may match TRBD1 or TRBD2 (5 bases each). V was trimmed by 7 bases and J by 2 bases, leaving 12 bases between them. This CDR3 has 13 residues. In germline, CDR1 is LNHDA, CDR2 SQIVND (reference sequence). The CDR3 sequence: CASTPGTTYEQYF. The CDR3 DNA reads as TGTGCCAGTACCCCCGGGACCACCTACGAGCAGTACTTC.

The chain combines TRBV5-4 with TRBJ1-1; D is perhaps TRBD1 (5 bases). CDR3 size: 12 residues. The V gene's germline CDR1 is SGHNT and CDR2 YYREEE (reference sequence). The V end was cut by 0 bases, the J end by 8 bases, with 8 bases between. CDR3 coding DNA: TGTGCCAGCAGCTTGGGCTGGGGGGAAGCTTTCTTT. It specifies CASSLGWGEAFF.

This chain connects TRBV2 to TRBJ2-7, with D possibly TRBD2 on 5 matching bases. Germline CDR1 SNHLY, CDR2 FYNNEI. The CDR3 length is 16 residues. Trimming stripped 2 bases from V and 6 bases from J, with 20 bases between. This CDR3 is CASSELPIIGMIEQYF. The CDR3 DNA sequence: TGTGCCAGCAGTGAATTGCCAATAATCGGGATGATCGAGCAGTACTTC.

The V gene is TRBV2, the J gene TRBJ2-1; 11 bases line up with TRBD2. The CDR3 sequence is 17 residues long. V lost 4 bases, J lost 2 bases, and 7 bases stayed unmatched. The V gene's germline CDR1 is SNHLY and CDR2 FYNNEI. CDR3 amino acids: CASSGPGLAVAYNEQFF. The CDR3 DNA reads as TGTGCCAGCAGTGGTCCGGGACTAGCGGTTGCCTACAATGAGCAGTTCTTC.

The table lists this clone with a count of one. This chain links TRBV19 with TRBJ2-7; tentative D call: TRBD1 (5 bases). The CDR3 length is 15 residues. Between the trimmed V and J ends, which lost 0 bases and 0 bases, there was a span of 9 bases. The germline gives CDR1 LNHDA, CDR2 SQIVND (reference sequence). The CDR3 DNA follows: TGTGCCAGTAGTATAGATCAGGGCGGCTCCTACGAGCAGTACTTC. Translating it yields CASSIDQGGSYEQYF.

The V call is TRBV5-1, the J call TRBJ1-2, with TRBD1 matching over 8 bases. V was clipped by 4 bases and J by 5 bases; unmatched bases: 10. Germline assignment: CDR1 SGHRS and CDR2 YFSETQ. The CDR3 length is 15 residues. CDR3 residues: CASSPEGTGSYGYTF. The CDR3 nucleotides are TGCGCCAGCAGCCCTGAAGGGACAGGTTCGTATGGCTACACCTTC.

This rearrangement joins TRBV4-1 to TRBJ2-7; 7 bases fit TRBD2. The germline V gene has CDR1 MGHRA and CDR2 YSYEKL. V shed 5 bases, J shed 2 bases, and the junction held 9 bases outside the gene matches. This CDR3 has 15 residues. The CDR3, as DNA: TGCGCCAGCAGCTCTACTCTAGCGGCTACCTACGAGCAGTACTTC. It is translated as CASSSTLAATYEQYF.

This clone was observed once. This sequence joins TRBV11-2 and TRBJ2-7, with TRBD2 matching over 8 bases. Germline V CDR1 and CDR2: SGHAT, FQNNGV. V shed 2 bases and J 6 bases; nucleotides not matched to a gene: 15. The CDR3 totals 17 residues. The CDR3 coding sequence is TGTGCCAGCAGCTTACCTCCGTGGCGGGAGGAAGAACGCGAGCAGTACTTC. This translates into CASSLPPWREEEREQYF.

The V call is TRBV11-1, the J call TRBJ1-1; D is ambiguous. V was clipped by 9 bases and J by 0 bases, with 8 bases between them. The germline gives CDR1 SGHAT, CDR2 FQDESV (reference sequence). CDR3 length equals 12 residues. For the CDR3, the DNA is TGTGCCAGTTCGTCAGTGAACACTGAAGCTTTCTTT. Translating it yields CASSSVNTEAFF.

The CDR3 region has the DNA TGTGCCAGCAGTTCGCCGGGACAGGGGTCGGAGACCCAGTACTTC. It encodes CASSSPGQGSETQYF. This chain joins TRBV6-5 and TRBJ2-5, with 10 positions matching TRBD1. Germline V gene sequence: CDR1 MNHEY, CDR2 SVGAGI. The V segment lost 4 bases and the J segment 5 bases; nucleotides outside the gene matches: 7. CDR3 length: 15 amino acids.

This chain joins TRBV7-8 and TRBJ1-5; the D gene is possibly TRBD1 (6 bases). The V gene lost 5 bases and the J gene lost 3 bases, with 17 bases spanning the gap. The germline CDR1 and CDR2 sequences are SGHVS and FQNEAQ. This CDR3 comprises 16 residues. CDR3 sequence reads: CASSPVQGEINQPQHF. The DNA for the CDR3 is TGTGCCAGCAGCCCGGTACAGGGAGAGATCAATCAGCCCCAGCATTTT.

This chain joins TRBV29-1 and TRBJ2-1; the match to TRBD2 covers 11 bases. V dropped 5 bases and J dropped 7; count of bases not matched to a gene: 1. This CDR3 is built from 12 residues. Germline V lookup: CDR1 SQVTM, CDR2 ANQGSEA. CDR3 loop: CSVIAGGNEQFF. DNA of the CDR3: TGCAGCGTTATAGCGGGAGGGAATGAGCAGTTCTTC.

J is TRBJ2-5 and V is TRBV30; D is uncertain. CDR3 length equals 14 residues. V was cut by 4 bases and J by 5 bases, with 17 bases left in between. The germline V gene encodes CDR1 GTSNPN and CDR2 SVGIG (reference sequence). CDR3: CAWTSDLASETQYF. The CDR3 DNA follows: TGTGCCTGGACTAGTGATTTGGCTTCGGAGACCCAGTACTTC.

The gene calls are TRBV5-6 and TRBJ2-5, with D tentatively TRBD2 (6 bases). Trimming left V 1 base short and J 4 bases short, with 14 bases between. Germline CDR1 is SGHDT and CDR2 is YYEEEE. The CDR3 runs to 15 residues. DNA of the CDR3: TGTGCCAGCAGCTTGTCCCTTGGGGGAGGAGAGACCCAGTACTTC. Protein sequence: CASSLSLGGGETQYF. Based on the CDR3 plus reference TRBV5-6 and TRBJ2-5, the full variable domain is DAGVTQSPTHLIKTRGQQVTLRCSPKSGHDTVSWYQQALGQGPQFIFQYYEEEERQRGNFPDRFSGHQFPNYSSELNVNALLLGDSALYLCASSLSLGGGETQYFGPGTRLLVL.

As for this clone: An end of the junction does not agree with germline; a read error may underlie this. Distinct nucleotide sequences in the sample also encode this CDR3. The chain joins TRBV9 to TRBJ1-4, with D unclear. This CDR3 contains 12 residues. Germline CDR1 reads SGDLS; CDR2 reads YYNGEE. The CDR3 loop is CASSGLDEKLFF. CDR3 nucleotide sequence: TGTGCCAGTAGCGGGTTGGATGAAAAACTGTTTTTT.

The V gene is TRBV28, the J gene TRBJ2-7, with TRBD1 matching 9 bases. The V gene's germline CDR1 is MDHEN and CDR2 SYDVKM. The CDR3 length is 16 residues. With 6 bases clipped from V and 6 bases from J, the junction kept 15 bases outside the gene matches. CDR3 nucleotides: TGTGCCAGCAGCCTTCGACCGGGACAGGGTTCTCTCGAGCAGTACTTC. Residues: CASSLRPGQGSLEQYF.